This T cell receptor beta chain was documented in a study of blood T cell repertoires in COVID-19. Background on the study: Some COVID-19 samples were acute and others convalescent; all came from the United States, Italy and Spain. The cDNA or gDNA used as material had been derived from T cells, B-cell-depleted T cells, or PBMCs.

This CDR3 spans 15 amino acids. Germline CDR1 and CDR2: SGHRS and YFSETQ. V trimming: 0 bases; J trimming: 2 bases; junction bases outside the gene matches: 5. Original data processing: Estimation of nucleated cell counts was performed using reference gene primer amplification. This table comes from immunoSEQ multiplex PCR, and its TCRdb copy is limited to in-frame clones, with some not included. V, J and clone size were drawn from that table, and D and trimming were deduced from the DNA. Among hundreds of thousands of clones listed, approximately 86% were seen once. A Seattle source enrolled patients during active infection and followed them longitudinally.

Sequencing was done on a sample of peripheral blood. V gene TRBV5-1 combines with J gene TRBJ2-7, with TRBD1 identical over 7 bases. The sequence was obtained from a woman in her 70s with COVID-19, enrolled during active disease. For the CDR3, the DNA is TGCGCCAGCAGCTTGGGAGGGACAGCTACCTACGAGCAGTACTTC. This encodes CASSLGGTATYEQYF.